This T cell receptor beta chain was captured by sequencing in a study of memory CD4+ T cells and cytomegalovirus serostatus. The sort gate was single viable CD3+CD4+CD8-CD45RO+ cells for memory CD4+ T cells. Per the authors' pipeline: After removing out-of-frame reads, under 2.5 million distinct TCRbeta sequences remained. Only in-frame clones appear in the TCRdb table, and some are missing; sequencing was by immunoSEQ multiplex PCR. V and J calls and clone size are those listed in that table; D and trimming were worked out from the DNA. The repertoire holds under 55,000 clones, with around four fifths as singletons. The V end lost 2 bases, the J end lost 7 bases, and 18 bases lay between the germline ends. There are 16 residues in the CDR3. The germline gives CDR1 MNHEY, CDR2 SMNVEV (reference sequence).

Sequenced sample: memory CD4+ T cells from blood. This sequence was found in an adult in good health and CMV-seropositive. The chain has TRBV27 and TRBJ2-1; D might be TRBD1 (6 bases). The CDR3 DNA sequence: TGTGCCAGCAGTTTACCCCGTCAGGGGAAGGGTAATGAGCAGTTCTTC. Translated, it gives CASSLPRQGKGNEQFF.